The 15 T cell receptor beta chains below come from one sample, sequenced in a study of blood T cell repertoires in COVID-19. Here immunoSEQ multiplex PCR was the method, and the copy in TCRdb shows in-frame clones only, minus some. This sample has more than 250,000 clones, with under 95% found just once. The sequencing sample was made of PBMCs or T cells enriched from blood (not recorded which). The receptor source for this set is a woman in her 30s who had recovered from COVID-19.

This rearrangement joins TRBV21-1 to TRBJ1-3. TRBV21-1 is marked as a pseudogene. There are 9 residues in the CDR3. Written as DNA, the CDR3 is TGTTTCCCGGGAAACACCATATATTTT. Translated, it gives CFPGNTIYF.

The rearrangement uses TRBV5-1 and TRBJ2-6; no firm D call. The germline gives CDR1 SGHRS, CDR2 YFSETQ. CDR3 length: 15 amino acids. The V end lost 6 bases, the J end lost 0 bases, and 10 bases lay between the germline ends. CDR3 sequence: CASTPLYSGANVLTF. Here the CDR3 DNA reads TGCGCCAGCACCCCTCTCTACTCTGGGGCCAACGTCCTGACTTTC.

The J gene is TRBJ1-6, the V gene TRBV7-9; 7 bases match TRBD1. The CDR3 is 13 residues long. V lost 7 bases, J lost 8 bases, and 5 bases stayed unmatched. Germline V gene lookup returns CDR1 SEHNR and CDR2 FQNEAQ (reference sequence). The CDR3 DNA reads TGTGCCAGCAAGGGGGCCTCTCATTCACCCCTCCACTTT. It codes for CASKGASHSPLHF.

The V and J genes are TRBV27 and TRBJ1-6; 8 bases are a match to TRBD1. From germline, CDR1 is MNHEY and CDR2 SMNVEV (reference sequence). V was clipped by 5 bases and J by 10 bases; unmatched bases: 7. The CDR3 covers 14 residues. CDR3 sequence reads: CASSHGQGKSPLHF. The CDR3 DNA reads TGTGCCAGCAGTCACGGACAGGGAAAATCACCCCTCCACTTT.

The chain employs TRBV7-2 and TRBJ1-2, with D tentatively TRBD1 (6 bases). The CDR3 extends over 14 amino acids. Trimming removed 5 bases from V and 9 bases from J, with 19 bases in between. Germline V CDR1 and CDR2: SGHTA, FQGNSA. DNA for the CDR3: TGTGCCAGCAGCCCCTCGCAGGGGCTGTATAGCTACACCTTC. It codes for CASSPSQGLYSYTF.

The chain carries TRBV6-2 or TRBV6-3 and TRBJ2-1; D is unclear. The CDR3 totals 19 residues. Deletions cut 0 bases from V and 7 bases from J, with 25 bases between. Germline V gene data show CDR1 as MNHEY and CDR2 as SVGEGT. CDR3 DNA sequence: TGTGCCAGCAGTTACTCAGTCTCTATCGGCGGTGATTTCTCTAATGAGCAGTTCTTC. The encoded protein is CASSYSVSIGGDFSNEQFF.

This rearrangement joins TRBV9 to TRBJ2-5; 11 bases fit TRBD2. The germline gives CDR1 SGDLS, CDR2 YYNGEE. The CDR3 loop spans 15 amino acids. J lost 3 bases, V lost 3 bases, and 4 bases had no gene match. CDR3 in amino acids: CASSAGLAAEETQYF. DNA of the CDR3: TGTGCCAGCAGCGCGGGACTAGCGGCCGAAGAGACCCAGTACTTC.

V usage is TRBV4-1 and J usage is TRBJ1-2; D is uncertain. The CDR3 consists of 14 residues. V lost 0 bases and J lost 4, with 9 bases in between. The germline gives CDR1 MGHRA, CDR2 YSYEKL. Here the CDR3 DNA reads TGCGCCAGCAGCCAAGAGCACGGGTTCTATGGCTACACCTTC. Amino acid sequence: CASSQEHGFYGYTF.

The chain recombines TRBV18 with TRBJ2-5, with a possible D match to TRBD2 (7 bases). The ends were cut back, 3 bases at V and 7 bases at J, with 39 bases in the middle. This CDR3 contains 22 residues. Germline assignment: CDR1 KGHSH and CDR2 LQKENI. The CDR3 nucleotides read TGTGCCAGCTCACCTCCTCGAAATCGATCTTCCGTCGCGAGGGGGGGTCAGGGGACCCAGTACTTC. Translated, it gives CASSPPRNRSSVARGGQGTQYF.

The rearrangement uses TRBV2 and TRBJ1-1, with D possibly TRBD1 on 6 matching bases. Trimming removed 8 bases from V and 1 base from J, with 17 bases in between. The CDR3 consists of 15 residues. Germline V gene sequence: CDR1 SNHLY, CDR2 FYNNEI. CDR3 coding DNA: TGTGCCAGCTCCCTCGGGGAACAGGGGAACACTGAAGCTTTCTTT. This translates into CASSLGEQGNTEAFF.

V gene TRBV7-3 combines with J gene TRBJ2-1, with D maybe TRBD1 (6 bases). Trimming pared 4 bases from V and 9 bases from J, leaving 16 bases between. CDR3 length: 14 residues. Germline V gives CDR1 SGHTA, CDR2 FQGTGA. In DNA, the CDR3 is TGTGCCAGCAGCTCGCCAGACAGGCTAACTGAGCAGTTCTTC. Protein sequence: CASSSPDRLTEQFF.

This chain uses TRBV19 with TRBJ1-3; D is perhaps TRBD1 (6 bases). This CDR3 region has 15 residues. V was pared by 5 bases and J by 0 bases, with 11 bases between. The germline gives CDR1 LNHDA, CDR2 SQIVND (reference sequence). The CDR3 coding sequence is TGTGCCAGTAGTCCGGGACAAGGCTCTGGAAACACCATATATTTT. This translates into CASSPGQGSGNTIYF. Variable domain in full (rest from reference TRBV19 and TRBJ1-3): DGGITQSPKYLFRKEGQNVTLSCEQNLNHDAMYWYRQDPGQGLRLIYYSQIVNDFQKGDIAEGYSVSREKKESFPLTVTSAQKNPTAFYLCASSPGQGSGNTIYFGEGSWLTVV.

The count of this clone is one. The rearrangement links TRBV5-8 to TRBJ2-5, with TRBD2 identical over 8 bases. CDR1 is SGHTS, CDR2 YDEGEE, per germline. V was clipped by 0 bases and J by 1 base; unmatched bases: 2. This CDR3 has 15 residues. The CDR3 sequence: CASSLETSGQETQYF. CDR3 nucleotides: TGTGCCAGCAGCTTGGAAACTAGCGGCCAAGAGACCCAGTACTTC. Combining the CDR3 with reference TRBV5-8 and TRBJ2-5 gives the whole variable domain EAGVTQSPTHLIKTRGQQATLRCSPISGHTSVYWYQQALGLGLQFLLWYDEGEERNRGNFPPRFSGRQFPNYSSELNVNALELEDSALYLCASSLETSGQETQYFGPGTRLLVL.

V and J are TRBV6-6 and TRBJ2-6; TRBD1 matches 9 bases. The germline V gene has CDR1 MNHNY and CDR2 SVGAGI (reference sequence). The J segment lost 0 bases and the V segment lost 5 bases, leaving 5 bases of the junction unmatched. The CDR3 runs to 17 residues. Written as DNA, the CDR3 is TGTGCCAGCAGTCCGACAGGGGGGAGCTCTGGGGCCAACGTCCTGACTTTC. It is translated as CASSPTGGSSGANVLTF.

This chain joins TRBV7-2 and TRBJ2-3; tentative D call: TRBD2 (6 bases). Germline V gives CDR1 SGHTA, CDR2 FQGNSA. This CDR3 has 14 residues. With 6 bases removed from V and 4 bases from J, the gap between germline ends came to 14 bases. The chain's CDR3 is CASSLAGGADTQYF. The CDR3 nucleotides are TGTGCCAGCAGTCTCGCAGGAGGGGCAGATACGCAGTATTTT.